This T cell receptor (beta chain) was profiled in a study of post-analysis software for immune sequencing data. Background on the study: Both relapsing-remitting and secondary progressive multiple sclerosis featured among the disease courses, as did progressive-relapsing multiple sclerosis. The study, taken as a whole, reports: Clustering by F measure revealed strong co-clustering among samples prepared together in one batch. Roughly five TRBV segments, including TRBV5-6, TRBV5-1 and TRBV20-1, were more frequent in patients than controls.

With regard to this clonotype: Its matching antigen is unknown.

This CDR3 is built from 15 residues. V shed 4 bases and J shed 11 bases, with 26 bases lying between them. Per germline, CDR1 DFQATT and CDR2 SNEGSKA (reference sequence). The TCR beta cDNA libraries carried unique molecular identifiers. TCRdb analysed the PCR reads with MiXCR anew, one entry per CDR3 protein. Of about 820,000 distinct CDR3 sequences listed, about 50% are singletons. This sequence originates from a girl aged 5-17 years with multiple sclerosis. The sequencing sample was made of blood. The chain uses TRBV20-1 and TRBJ2-5; D is possibly TRBD2 (6 bases). The CDR3 DNA reads TGCAGTGCTACGCGGTCAGTCGGGAGACGAGGTGAGCAGTACTTC. This gives the protein CSATRSVGRRGEQYF.